This T cell receptor beta chain was documented in a study of blood T cell repertoires in COVID-19. In the study overall: Sample material is recorded as cDNA or gDNA derived from T cells, B-cell-depleted T cells, or PBMCs.

Trimming took 4 bases from V and 7 from J, leaving 11 bases between them. This CDR3 region has 13 residues. Authors' processing steps: Nucleated cell counts were estimated from reference gene primer amplification. Sequencing used immunoSEQ multiplex PCR; TCRdb keeps in-frame clones, though not all of them. V and J calls and clone size are given by that table; D and trimming were obtained from the DNA. The sample consists of under 200,000 clones, around 81% of them appearing once. In Seattle, patients joined the study during active infection and were tracked longitudinally. This sequence joins TRBV12-3 or TRBV12-4 and TRBJ1-5, with D perhaps TRBD1 (6 bases). The specimen was peripheral blood. This sequence was found in a man in his 60s with COVID-19, enrolled during active disease. CDR3 nucleotide sequence: TGTGCCAGCAGTTATACAGGGAACCAGCCCCAGCATTTT. It translates to CASSYTGNQPQHF.